These 13 T cell receptor beta chains were all obtained from the same sample, sequenced in a study of regulatory T cells in long-lasting Graves disease. Time point given: newly diagnosed GD, antithyroid drugs for less than 3 months. Making the TCR library involved RNA that had been extracted from PBMCs. Arm-PCR of CDR3 regions and iRepertoire HTBI primers were the basis on which TCR beta libraries were built. TCRdb itself ran the multiplex PCR reads through MiXCR, one entry per CDR3 protein. This table has 400,000 to 500,000 distinct CDR3 sequences, about 16% appearing once. These same data were also listed under a study on T cells in Graves' hyperthyroidism and ophthalmopathy.

The source was peripheral blood mononuclear cells (PBMCs), collected at new diagnosis, from a patient treated with antithyroid drugs. These receptors all come from a woman in her twenties or thirties with Graves disease.

V and J are TRBV5-8 and TRBJ1-1, with 9 bases lining up with TRBD1. V was pared by 1 base and J by 0 bases, with 7 bases of the junction left unmatched. The CDR3 covers 17 residues. The V gene's germline CDR1 is SGHTS and CDR2 YDEGEE. The CDR3 is CASSLSGDRDMNTEAFF. CDR3 nucleotides: TGTGCCAGCAGCTTGAGTGGGGACAGGGATATGAACACTGAAGCTTTCTTT.

This clonotype appeared many times. The chain employs TRBV27 and TRBJ2-7; 8 bases agree with TRBD2. Germline loops: CDR1 MNHEY, CDR2 SMNVEV (reference sequence). V was clipped by 4 bases and J by 4 bases; unmatched bases: 21. This CDR3 has 19 amino acids. CDR3 region: CASSSLDGRAGYLFYEQYF. CDR3 coding DNA: TGTGCCAGCAGTTCCCTCGACGGGAGGGCCGGATACCTATTTTACGAGCAGTACTTC.

The chain joins TRBV19 to TRBJ2-3, with 7 bases fitting TRBD2. This CDR3 spans 15 amino acids. Germline CDR1 and CDR2: LNHDA and SQIVND (reference sequence). The ends lost 5 bases at V and 3 bases at J; junction bases unmatched: 8. CDR3 sequence (DNA): TGTGCCAGTAGTCTACCAGCGGGACTGACAGATACGCAGTATTTT. It yields the protein CASSLPAGLTDTQYF.

The table lists this clonotype with many counts. The chain couples TRBV27 to TRBJ1-5; unclear D gene. Germline V gene lookup returns CDR1 MNHEY and CDR2 SMNVEV (reference sequence). The CDR3 covers 14 residues. Trimming took off 4 bases at V and 7 bases at J, with 14 bases between the two ends. CDR3 amino acids: CASSSSWDGQPQHF. The CDR3 DNA follows: TGTGCCAGCAGTTCCAGCTGGGATGGGCAGCCCCAGCATTTT.

This clonotype was seen many times. This sequence joins TRBV12-3 or TRBV12-4 and TRBJ1-1; D is unresolved. There are 14 residues in the CDR3. Deletions cut 2 bases from V and 0 bases from J, with 7 bases between. This CDR3 reads CASSLYTMNTEAFF. CDR3 in DNA: TGTGCCAGCAGTTTATACACCATGAACACTGAAGCTTTCTTT.

This clonotype was observed a few times. The chain links TRBV20-1 to TRBJ2-7; 10 positions match TRBD1. Germline V gives CDR1 DFQATT, CDR2 SNEGSKA (reference sequence). The CDR3 length is 18 residues. J was trimmed by 5 bases and V by 2 bases; bases with no gene match: 18. As DNA, the CDR3 is TGCAGTGCTAGACCGACCGGAAAAGGGACAGGGGAACTCCACGAGCAGTACTTC. Residues: CSARPTGKGTGELHEQYF.

This clonotype came up a few times. The V call is TRBV19, the J call TRBJ1-3; D not resolved. CDR3 size: 15 residues. V lost 3 bases to trimming and J lost 7 bases, with 16 bases between them. The germline V gene has CDR1 LNHDA and CDR2 SQIVND (reference sequence). This CDR3 is CASSISGITPNTIYF. The DNA for the CDR3 is TGTGCCAGTAGTATTTCCGGCATCACGCCCAACACCATATATTTT.

V and J are TRBV4-1 and TRBJ2-7; D not resolved. The V end was cut by 0 bases, the J end by 6 bases, with 6 bases between. CDR3 length: 12 residues. The germline gives CDR1 MGHRA, CDR2 YSYEKL. The CDR3 is CASSQDYSEQYF. The CDR3, as DNA: TGCGCCAGCAGCCAAGATTATAGCGAGCAGTACTTC.

This clonotype turned up a few times. The CDR3 sequence: CASGAGLAGTREQYF. CDR3 coding DNA: TGTGCCAGCGGAGCGGGACTAGCGGGGACCAGGGAGCAGTACTTC. The J gene is TRBJ2-7, the V gene TRBV28; 13 bases map to TRBD2. Germline V gene lookup returns CDR1 MDHEN and CDR2 SYDVKM. The V gene end was trimmed by 8 bases and the J gene end by 7 bases; junction bases not matched to a gene: 11. CDR3 length: 15 amino acids. Combining the CDR3 with reference TRBV28 and TRBJ2-7 gives the whole variable domain DVKVTQSSRYLVKRTGEKVFLECVQDMDHENMFWYRQDPGLGLRLIYFSYDVKMKEKGDIPEGYSVSREKKERFSLILESASTNQTSMYLCASGAGLAGTREQYFGPGTRLTVT.

The chain links TRBV10-2 to TRBJ1-2; D is unclear. Germline CDR1 reads WSHSY; CDR2 reads SAAADI. The CDR3 length is 14 residues. Trimming pared 2 bases from V and 4 bases from J, leaving 11 bases between. The CDR3 protein is CASSEPDFGYGYTF. The CDR3 coding sequence is TGCGCCAGCAGTGAGCCTGACTTTGGCTATGGCTACACCTTC.

This clonotype was seen repeatedly, ten times or more. The chain joins TRBV11-2 to TRBJ2-2; TRBD2 agrees at 9 bases. The CDR3 is 16 amino acids. V dropped 2 bases and J dropped 7; count of bases not matched to a gene: 8. Germline values: CDR1 SGHAT, CDR2 FQNNGV. CDR3 protein: CASSLIGSGSGGELFF. The CDR3, as DNA: TGTGCCAGCAGCTTAATCGGTAGCGGGAGCGGCGGGGAGCTGTTTTTT. Full variable domain (remainder filled in from reference TRBV11-2 and TRBJ2-2): EAGVAQSPRYKIIEKRQSVAFWCNPISGHATLYWYQQILGQGPKLLIQFQNNGVVDDSQLPKDRFSAERLKGVDSTLKIQPAKLEDSAVYLCASSLIGSGSGGELFFGEGSRLTVL.

This clonotype was recorded at least ten times. The V and J genes are TRBV12-3 or TRBV12-4 and TRBJ2-7; a possible D gene is TRBD2 (6 bases). Between the trimmed V and J ends, which lost 3 bases and 5 bases, there was a span of 17 bases. CDR3 size: 15 residues. In DNA, the CDR3 is TGTGCCAGCAGTTTGGGGGGAGCAGGGATTAACGAGCAGTACTTC. Amino acids: CASSLGGAGINEQYF.

The chain carries TRBV27 and TRBJ1-5; D call uncertain. Germline CDR1 reads MNHEY; CDR2 reads SMNVEV (reference sequence). Trimming took off 0 bases at V and 1 base at J, with 10 bases between the two ends. This CDR3 contains 16 residues. In DNA form, the CDR3 reads TGTGCCAGCAGTTTATCGGGTAGGTTAAGCAATCAGCCCCAGCATTTT. The encoded protein is CASSLSGRLSNQPQHF.